A selection of T cell receptor beta chains follows, all from one sample in a study of T cells in Graves' hyperthyroidism and ophthalmopathy. MiXCR, run by TCRdb on the multiplex PCR reads, gives a single entry per CDR3 protein. The repertoire includes roughly 380,000 distinct CDR3 sequences, approximately 18% of them detected once, and 15% to 17% sits in the top ten. The sample comprised blood. All receptors derive from a woman aged 40 to 49 with Graves' ophthalmopathy. CDR3s leave out the opening cysteine and the closing phenylalanine or tryptophan.

J gene	V gene	CDR3 protein
TRBJ1-1	TRBV6-5	ASSYVEGRNEAF
TRBJ2-7	TRBV6-1	ASSERAGRVYEQY
TRBJ2-7	TRBV5-1	ASSLGLAGRSSYEQY
TRBJ1-1	TRBV27	ASSLWGEKDTEAF
TRBJ1-2	TRBV25-1	ASSEFFPGQGANYGYT
TRBJ1-6	TRBV7-8	ASSAGQNSPLH
TRBJ2-7	TRBV20-1	SAGAGASSEQY
TRBJ2-7	TRBV10-2	ASSGYTYEQY
TRBJ1-1	TRBV20-1	SVPAPGGTNTEAF
TRBJ2-2	TRBV28	ASSPQFLSGELF
TRBJ2-7	TRBV29-1	SVELAGRYEQY
TRBJ2-5	TRBV28	ASSSGQSRETQY
TRBJ2-7	TRBV12-3/TRBV12-4	ASRGQAMGYEQY
TRBJ1-5	TRBV20-1	SARDPAGNPNQPQH